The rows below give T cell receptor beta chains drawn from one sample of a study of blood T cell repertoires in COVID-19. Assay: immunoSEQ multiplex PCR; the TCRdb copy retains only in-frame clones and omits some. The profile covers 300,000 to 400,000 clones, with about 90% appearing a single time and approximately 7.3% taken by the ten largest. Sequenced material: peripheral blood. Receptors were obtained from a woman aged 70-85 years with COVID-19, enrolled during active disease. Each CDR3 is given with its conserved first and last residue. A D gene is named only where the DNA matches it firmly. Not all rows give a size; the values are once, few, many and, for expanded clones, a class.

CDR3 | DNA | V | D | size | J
CASSLTAGGPQDTQYF | TGTGCCAGCAGTTTAACAGCGGGGGGGCCCCAAGATACGCAGTATTTT | TRBV28 | TRBD2 | - | TRBJ2-3
CASRPGQGLNEQFF | TGCGCCAGCAGGCCGGGACAGGGCTTGAATGAGCAGTTCTTC | TRBV5-1 | TRBD1 | - | TRBJ2-1
CASSLEYVTGIYGYTF | TGTGCCAGCAGCTTGGAATACGTGACAGGGATCTATGGCTACACCTTC | TRBV5-5 | TRBD1 | - | TRBJ1-2
CASSKQGAGDEQYF | TGTGCCAGCAGCAAACAGGGGGCAGGGGACGAGCAGTACTTC | TRBV7-9 | TRBD1 | - | TRBJ2-7
CASSPGTGWAGELFF | TGTGCCAGCAGTCCGGGGACAGGGTGGGCCGGGGAGCTGTTTTTT | TRBV6-5 | TRBD1 | - | TRBJ2-2
CASSPGQGSSPLHF | TGTGCCAGCTCACCAGGGCAGGGTAGTTCACCCCTCCACTTT | TRBV18 | - | - | TRBJ1-6
CASSYSLTGSYGYTF | TGTGCCAGCAGTTACTCCCTGACGGGGAGCTATGGCTACACCTTC | TRBV6-2/TRBV6-3 | - | - | TRBJ1-2
CASSSRLAGGPREQYF | TGTGCCAGCAGCTCCAGACTAGCGGGGGGGCCGCGCGAGCAGTACTTC | TRBV5-8 | TRBD2 | once | TRBJ2-7
CASADTNSNQPQHF | TGTGCTAGTGCGGACACGAACAGCAATCAGCCCCAGCATTTT | TRBV12-5 | - | - | TRBJ1-5
CASSRTVNSPLHF | TGTGCCAGCAGTAGGACAGTTAATTCACCCCTCCACTTT | TRBV6-5 | - | once | TRBJ1-6
CASSYSQGTYEQYF | TGTGCCAGCAGTTACTCGCAGGGTACCTACGAGCAGTACTTC | TRBV6-5 | - | - | TRBJ2-7
CASSQAVAGGSPKEQFF | TGCGCCAGCAGCCAAGCTGTCGCGGGGGGTTCCCCAAAGGAGCAGTTCTTC | TRBV4-1 | TRBD2 | few | TRBJ2-1
CATSRDRADTEAFF | TGTGCCACCAGCAGGGACAGGGCGGACACTGAAGCTTTCTTT | TRBV15 | TRBD1 | - | TRBJ1-1
CASSITDYYTF | TGTGCCAGTAGTATTACAGATTACTACACCTTC | TRBV19 | - | - | TRBJ1-2
CASGLVRGSEKPGTDTQYF | TGTGCTAGTGGTTTGGTACGGGGTAGCGAAAAGCCTGGCACAGATACGCAGTATTTT | TRBV12-5 | - | - | TRBJ2-3
CASSAHGPGDNEQFF | TGTGCCAGCAGCGCCCACGGGCCGGGGGACAATGAGCAGTTCTTC | TRBV5-4 | - | - | TRBJ2-1
CASMRLGYGYTF | TGTGCCAGCATGAGACTGGGCTATGGCTACACCTTC | TRBV6-5 | - | - | TRBJ1-2
CASSLSAYRGRGGYGYTF | TGTGCCAGCAGTTTATCGGCCTACAGGGGGCGCGGAGGGTATGGCTACACCTTC | TRBV27 | TRBD1 | - | TRBJ1-2
CASSLYGEGDTQYF | TGTGCCAGCAGCTTATACGGGGAGGGAGATACGCAGTATTTT | TRBV7-2 | TRBD2 | once | TRBJ2-3
CASSEYRPGGYRGYTF | TGTGCCAGCAGTGAATATAGGCCAGGGGGATATCGGGGCTACACCTTC | TRBV25-1 | TRBD1 | - | TRBJ1-2
CASSFRQGVDTQYF | TGTGCCAGCAGCTTTCGACAGGGGGTAGATACGCAGTATTTT | TRBV5-6 | TRBD1 | - | TRBJ2-3
CASSQDRGYEQYF | TGCGCCAGCAGCCAAGACAGGGGGTACGAGCAGTACTTC | TRBV4-1 | TRBD1 | - | TRBJ2-7
CASRTGTGGGGANVLTF | TGTGCCAGTAGAACCGGGACAGGGGGCGGTGGGGCCAACGTCCTGACTTTC | TRBV19 | TRBD1 | once | TRBJ2-6
CASSYTPGQIASTDTQYF | TGCGCCAGCAGCTATACACCGGGACAGATTGCTAGCACAGATACGCAGTATTTT | TRBV5-1 | TRBD1 | - | TRBJ2-3
CASSQQEELGNTGELFF | TGCGCCAGCAGCCAGCAAGAAGAACTAGGGAACACCGGGGAGCTGTTTTTT | TRBV4-1 | - | - | TRBJ2-2
CASSQVRETQYF | TGTGCCAGCAGCCAAGTCAGAGAGACCCAGTACTTC | TRBV3-1/TRBV3-2 | - | - | TRBJ2-5
CASRFTGNTGELFF | TGTGCCAGCCGCTTTACAGGGAACACCGGGGAGCTGTTTTTT | TRBV9 | - | - | TRBJ2-2
CASSLEGTDRGYGYTF | TGTGCCAGCAGCTTAGAGGGGACGGACAGGGGGTATGGCTACACCTTC | TRBV7-2 | TRBD1 | - | TRBJ1-2
CASSEARLSVRDEKLFF | TGTGCCAGCAGTGAAGCAAGACTGAGCGTAAGAGATGAAAAACTGTTTTTT | TRBV2 | - | - | TRBJ1-4
CATSRDDRGLPSPLHF | TGTGCCACCAGCAGGGATGACAGGGGCCTTCCTTCACCCCTCCACTTT | TRBV15 | TRBD1 | once | TRBJ1-6
CASSLQENTEAFF | TGTGCCAGCAGCTTACAGGAGAACACTGAAGCTTTCTTT | TRBV11-2 | - | - | TRBJ1-1
CASTNRALGEQYF | TGTGCCAGCACCAACAGGGCCCTTGGGGAGCAGTACTTC | TRBV6-5 | - | - | TRBJ2-7
CASSPLAQGSFTNQPQHF | TGTGCCAGTAGTCCACTCGCCCAGGGGTCCTTCACCAATCAGCCCCAGCATTTT | TRBV19 | - | once | TRBJ1-5
CASSAGGQGEEQYF | TGTGCCAGCAGCGCAGGGGGGCAGGGAGAAGAGCAGTACTTC | TRBV9 | - | - | TRBJ2-7
CASSPLPGTYNEQFF | TGTGCCAGCAGCCCTCTTCCGGGGACCTACAATGAGCAGTTCTTC | TRBV11-2 | - | - | TRBJ2-1
CASSPWDRDGYTF | TGTGCCAGCAGCCCTTGGGACAGGGATGGCTACACCTTC | TRBV12-3/TRBV12-4 | TRBD1 | - | TRBJ1-2
CASSRLTSGTSTDTQYF | TGCGCCAGCAGCCGACTGACTAGCGGGACTAGCACAGATACGCAGTATTTT | TRBV5-1 | TRBD2 | - | TRBJ2-3
CASSFAGLPQETQYF | TGCGCCAGCAGCTTTGCGGGACTCCCCCAAGAGACCCAGTACTTC | TRBV5-1 | - | - | TRBJ2-5
CASRGTAHQPQHF | TGTGCCAGCAGGGGGACAGCCCATCAGCCCCAGCATTTT | TRBV6-5 | TRBD1 | few | TRBJ1-5
CASSQSDRILNQPQHF | TGCGCCAGCAGCCAATCGGACAGAATCTTAAATCAGCCCCAGCATTTT | TRBV4-1 | - | - | TRBJ1-5